This T cell receptor beta chain derives from a study of blood T cell repertoires in COVID-19. The protocol was immunoSEQ multiplex PCR, while the TCRdb copy is restricted to in-frame clones and leaves out a portion. In the table there are roughly 400,000 clones, more than 70% of which are singletons. A COVID-19 case was met by exposed participants within 2 weeks before study entry. The V and J ends lost 1 base and 4 bases, in that order; junction bases with no gene match: 2. CDR3 size: 16 residues. The sample comprised PBMCs or T cells enriched from blood (not recorded which). This rearrangement joins TRBV23-1 to TRBJ2-3; 13 bases map to TRBD2. TRBV23-1 is treated as an ORF (open reading frame) with a function not yet certain. This TCR was recovered from a woman between 18 and 30 years old who had been exposed to COVID-19. CDR3 DNA: TGCGCCAGCAGTCAATGGGGACTAGCGGGATCAGATACGCAGTATTTT. Protein product: CASSQWGLAGSDTQYF.